The T cell receptor beta chain under discussion was sequenced for a study of sequential checkpoint blockade in melanoma. Profiling relied on immunoSEQ multiplex PCR, and the TCRdb table lists in-frame clones only, not all of them. The sample lists 15,000 to 20,000 clones; 65% to 80% were seen once. Regarding treatment: randomized to nivolumab then ipilimumab (arm A) or the reverse (arm B). Trimming at V came to 4 bases and at J to 0 bases, leaving 6 bases not matched to a gene. In germline, CDR1 is MNHEY, CDR2 SMNVEV (reference sequence). The CDR3 extends over 16 amino acids. The sample consisted of CD8+ T cells sorted from blood (inferred from file names), taken from a patient given nivolumab and ipilimumab in sequence. The chain uses TRBV27 and TRBJ2-3; 8 nucleotides line up with TRBD2. The receptor's source is a human donor with melanoma. Here the CDR3 DNA reads TGTGCCAGCAGTTCCCAAGCGGGGGCGAGCACAGATACGCAGTATTTT. It translates to CASSSQAGASTDTQYF.